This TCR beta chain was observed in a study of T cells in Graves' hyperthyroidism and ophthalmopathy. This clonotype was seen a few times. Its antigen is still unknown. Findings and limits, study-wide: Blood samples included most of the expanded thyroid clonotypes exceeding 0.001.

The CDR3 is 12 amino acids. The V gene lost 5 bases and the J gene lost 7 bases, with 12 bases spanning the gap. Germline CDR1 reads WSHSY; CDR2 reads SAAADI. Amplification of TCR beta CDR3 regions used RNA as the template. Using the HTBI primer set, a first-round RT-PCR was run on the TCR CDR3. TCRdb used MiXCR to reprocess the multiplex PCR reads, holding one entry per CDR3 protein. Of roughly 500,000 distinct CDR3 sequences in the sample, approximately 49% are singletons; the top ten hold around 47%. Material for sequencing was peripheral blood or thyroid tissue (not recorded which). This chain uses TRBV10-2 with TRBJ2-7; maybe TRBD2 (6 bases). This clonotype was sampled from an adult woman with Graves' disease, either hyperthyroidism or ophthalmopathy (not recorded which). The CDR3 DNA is TGCGCCAGCAGTCGCCTAGCGTTAGAGCAGTACTTC. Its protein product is CASSRLALEQYF.